Listed below are T cell receptor beta chains from one sample, sequenced in a study of T cells in Graves' hyperthyroidism and ophthalmopathy. TCRdb re-analysed the multiplex PCR reads in MiXCR, keeping a single row per CDR3 protein. The sample shows hundreds of thousands of distinct CDR3 sequences, less than 15% of them seen only once. Sequencing was carried out using blood. These receptors all come from a woman between 18 and 29 years old with Graves' hyperthyroidism. The CDR3 runs from the conserved cysteine through the conserved F or W. The D gene is left open where the match is weak. The size entry is marked missing in some rows and otherwise reads once, few, many or a size class.

J | D | V | size | CDR3 | DNA
TRBJ1-5 | . | TRBV7-9 | . | CASSFSGTSQPQHF | TGTGCCAGCAGCTTTTCCGGGACCTCTCAGCCCCAGCATTTT
TRBJ1-3 | . | TRBV13 | . | CAGSLASGNTIYF | TGTGCCGGCAGCTTAGCGAGTGGAAACACCATATATTTT
TRBJ2-7 | . | TRBV3-1 | many | CASSHPNSYEQYF | TGTGCCAGCAGCCACCCAAATAGCTACGAGCAGTACTTC
TRBJ2-5 | . | TRBV29-1 | . | CSVSVPARRETQYF | TGCAGCGTCTCCGTCCCCGCAAGACGGGAGACCCAGTACTTC
TRBJ2-7 | . | TRBV9 | few | CTSSQGGGYEQYF | TGTACCAGCAGTCAAGGGGGAGGATACGAGCAGTACTTC
TRBJ1-4 | TRBD1 | TRBV12-3/TRBV12-4 | many | CASSPRDSTDEKLFF | TGTGCCAGCAGTCCGCGGGACAGCACCGATGAAAAACTGTTTTTT
TRBJ2-5 | . | TRBV7-9 | . | CAREEIGTQYF | TGTGCCAGAGAAGAGATCGGGACCCAGTACTTC
TRBJ2-7 | TRBD1 | TRBV20-1 | many | CSARLWGQGRNYEQYF | TGCAGTGCTAGATTGTGGGGACAGGGGCGCAACTACGAGCAGTACTTC
TRBJ1-1 | . | TRBV28 | . | CASSQPGGKAFF | TGTGCCAGCAGCCAGCCGGGGGGAAAAGCTTTCTTT
TRBJ2-1 | . | TRBV7-2 | many | CASSLAGGRDRQFF | TGTGCCAGCAGCTTAGCGGGCGGGCGGGATAGACAGTTCTTC
TRBJ2-5 | TRBD1 | TRBV20-1 | few | CSARPGTGTETQYF | TGCAGTGCTAGACCCGGGACAGGGACGGAGACCCAGTACTTC